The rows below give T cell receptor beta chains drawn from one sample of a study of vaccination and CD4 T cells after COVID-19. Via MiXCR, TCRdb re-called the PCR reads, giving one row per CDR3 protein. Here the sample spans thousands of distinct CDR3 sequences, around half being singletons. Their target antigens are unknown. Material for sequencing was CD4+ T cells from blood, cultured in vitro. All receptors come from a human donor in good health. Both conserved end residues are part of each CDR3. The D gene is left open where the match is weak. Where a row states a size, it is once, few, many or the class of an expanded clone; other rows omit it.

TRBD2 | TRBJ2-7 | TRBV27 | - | CASSPKTSRREQYF | TGTGCCAGCAGCCCGAAGACTAGCCGACGCGAGCAGTACTTC
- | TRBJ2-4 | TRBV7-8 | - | CASTLREDVGAKNIQYF | TGTGCCAGCACCCTTAGAGAGGACGTCGGGGCCAAAAACATTCAGTACTTC
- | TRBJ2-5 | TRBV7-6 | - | CASSPGRTYQETQYF | TGTGCCAGCAGCCCAGGACGGACGTATCAAGAGACCCAGTACTTC
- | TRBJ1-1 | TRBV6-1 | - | CASRPTSVGRDTEAFF | TGTGCCAGCAGACCAACCTCGGTAGGGAGGGACACTGAAGCTTTCTTT
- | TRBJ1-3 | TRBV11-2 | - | CASSLTSSSGNTIYF | TGTGCCAGCAGCTTAACCAGCAGCTCTGGAAACACCATATATTTT
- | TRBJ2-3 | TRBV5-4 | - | CASSSGTTDTQYF | TGTGCCAGCAGCTCCGGGACCACAGATACGCAGTATTTT
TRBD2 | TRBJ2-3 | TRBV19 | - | CASSIGRARGTDTQYF | TGTGCCAGTAGTATTGGGAGGGCGAGAGGCACAGATACGCAGTATTTT
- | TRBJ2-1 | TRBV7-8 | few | CASSSRAFLYNEQFF | TGTGCCAGCAGCTCCAGGGCGTTCCTATACAATGAGCAGTTCTTC
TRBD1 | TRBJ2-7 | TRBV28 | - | CASSETGTPSYEQYF | TGTGCCAGCAGTGAGACAGGGACCCCCTCCTACGAGCAGTACTTC
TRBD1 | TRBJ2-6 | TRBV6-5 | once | CASSYLTGGTGANVPTF | TGTGCCAGCAGTTACCTTACAGGGGGCACTGGGGCCAACGTCCCGACTTTC
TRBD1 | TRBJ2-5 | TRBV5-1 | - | CASSLRTGQETQYF | TGCGCCAGCAGCCTGCGGACAGGCCAAGAGACCCAGTACTTC
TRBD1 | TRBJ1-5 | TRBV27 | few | CASSFLDRGNQPQHF | TGTGCCAGCAGTTTCCTTGACAGGGGCAATCAGCCCCAGCATTTT
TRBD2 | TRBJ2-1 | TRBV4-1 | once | CASSQDGGGSYNEQFF | TGCGCCAGCAGCCAAGATGGGGGGGGATCCTACAATGAGCAGTTCTTC
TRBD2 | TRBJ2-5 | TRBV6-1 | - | CASEAGGETQYF | TGTGCCAGCGAAGCCGGGGGGGAGACCCAGTACTTC
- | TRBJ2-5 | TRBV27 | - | CASSLRHQETQYF | TGTGCCAGCAGTTTACGCCACCAAGAGACCCAGTACTTC
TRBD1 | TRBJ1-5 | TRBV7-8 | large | CASSLRTGSNQPQHF | TGTGCCAGCAGCTTACGGACAGGGAGCAATCAGCCCCAGCATTTT
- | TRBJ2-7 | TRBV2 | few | CATKEWQLSSYEQYF | TGTGCCACCAAGGAGTGGCAGCTAAGTTCCTACGAGCAGTACTTC
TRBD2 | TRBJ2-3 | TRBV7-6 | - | CASSLVGLAGGTDTQYF | TGTGCCAGCAGCTTAGTTGGGCTAGCGGGGGGCACAGATACGCAGTATTTT
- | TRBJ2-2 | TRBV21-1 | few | CASNHRGTGELFF | TGTGCCAGCAACCACAGGGGAACCGGGGAGCTGTTTTTT
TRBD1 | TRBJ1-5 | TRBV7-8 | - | CASSLVGTGGGQPQHF | TGTGCCAGCAGCTTAGTTGGGACAGGGGGCGGTCAGCCCCAGCATTTT
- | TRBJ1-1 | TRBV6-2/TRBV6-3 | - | CASSSNGQMNTEAFF | TGTGCCAGCAGTTCTAACGGACAGATGAACACTGAAGCTTTCTTT
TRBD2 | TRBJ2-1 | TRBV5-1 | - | CASSWPNSGGANEQFF | TGCGCCAGCAGCTGGCCCAATAGCGGGGGGGCGAATGAGCAGTTCTTC
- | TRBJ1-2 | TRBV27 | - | CASSLYSRPGGGYTF | TGTGCCAGCAGTTTATACTCCAGGCCCGGGGGAGGCTACACCTTC
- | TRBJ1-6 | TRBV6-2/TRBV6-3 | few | CASSDRGGGNSPLHF | TGTGCCAGCAGTGATCGGGGGGGGGGAAATTCACCCCTCCACTTT
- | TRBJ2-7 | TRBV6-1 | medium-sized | CASSGSTYEQYF | TGTGCCAGCAGCGGGTCTACCTACGAGCAGTACTTC
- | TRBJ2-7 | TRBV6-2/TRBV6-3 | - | CASSYWAGEQYF | TGTGCCAGCAGTTATTGGGCGGGGGAGCAGTACTTC
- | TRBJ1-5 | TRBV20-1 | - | CSAPLRGTGSYQPQHF | TGCAGTGCTCCTCTTCGAGGGACTGGGAGTTATCAGCCCCAGCATTTT
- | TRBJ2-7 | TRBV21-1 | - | CASSIRQLSYEQYF | TGTGCCAGCAGCATCCGACAGCTCTCCTACGAGCAGTACTTC
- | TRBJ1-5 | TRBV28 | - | CASRLQGGSNQPQHF | TGTGCCAGCAGGTTACAGGGTGGGAGCAATCAGCCCCAGCATTTT
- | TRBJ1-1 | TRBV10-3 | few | CAISEQQGHTEAFF | TGTGCCATCAGTGAGCAACAGGGCCACACTGAAGCTTTCTTT
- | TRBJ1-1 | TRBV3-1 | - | CASSKGGGNTEAFF | TGTGCCAGCAGCAAAGGAGGGGGGAACACTGAAGCTTTCTTT
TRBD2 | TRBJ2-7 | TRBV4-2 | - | CASSQARGAGNYEQYF | TGTGCCAGCAGCCAAGCGCGGGGGGCAGGGAACTACGAGCAGTACTTC
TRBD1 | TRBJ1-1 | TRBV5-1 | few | CASRSGTGNTEAFF | TGCGCCAGCAGGTCCGGGACAGGGAACACTGAAGCTTTCTTT
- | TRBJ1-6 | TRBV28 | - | CASSSPQGSYSPLHF | TGTGCCAGCAGTTCCCCCCAGGGTTCCTATTCACCCCTCCACTTT
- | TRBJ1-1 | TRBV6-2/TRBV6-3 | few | CASSYLAALQVTEAFF | TGTGCCAGCAGTTATTTGGCGGCGCTCCAAGTCACTGAAGCTTTCTTT
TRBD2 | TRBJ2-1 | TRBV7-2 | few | CASSLVGWSGGANEQFF | TGTGCCAGCAGCTTAGTGGGTTGGAGCGGGGGGGCAAATGAGCAGTTCTTC
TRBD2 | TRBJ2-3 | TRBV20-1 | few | CSARVYTGGNTDTQYF | TGCAGTGCTAGAGTTTATACGGGAGGCAACACAGATACGCAGTATTTT
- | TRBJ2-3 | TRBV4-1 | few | CASSQDLTGWSTDTQYF | TGCGCCAGCAGCCAAGATCTGACAGGCTGGAGCACAGATACGCAGTATTTT
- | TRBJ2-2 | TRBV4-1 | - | CASSQRGLNTGELFF | TGCGCCAGCAGCCAGCGGGGGCTCAACACCGGGGAGCTGTTTTTT
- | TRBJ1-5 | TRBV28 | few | CASSSGGSLSQHF | TGTGCCAGCAGTTCCGGAGGGAGTTTGTCCCAGCATTTT
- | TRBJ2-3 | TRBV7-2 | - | CASSLEYHTDTQYF | TGTGCCAGCAGCTTAGAGTACCACACAGATACGCAGTATTTT
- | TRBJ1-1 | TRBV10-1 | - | CASSESGSRQAFF | TGCGCCAGCAGTGAGTCGGGGTCGAGACAAGCTTTCTTT
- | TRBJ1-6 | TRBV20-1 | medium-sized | CSARVVGFNSPLHF | TGCAGTGCTAGAGTAGTCGGTTTTAATTCACCCCTCCACTTT
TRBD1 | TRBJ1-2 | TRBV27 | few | CASRTGYGYGYTF | TGTGCCAGCAGGACAGGGTATGGCTATGGCTACACCTTC
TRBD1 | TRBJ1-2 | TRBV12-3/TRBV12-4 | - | CASSLRQGEFGYTF | TGTGCCAGCAGTTTAAGGCAGGGGGAGTTTGGCTACACCTTC
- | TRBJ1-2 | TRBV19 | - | CASSHRDSGYTF | TGTGCCAGTAGCCACAGGGATTCTGGCTACACCTTC
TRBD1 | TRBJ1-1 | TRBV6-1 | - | CASSEGQGTGTEAFF | TGTGCCAGCAGTGAAGGACAGGGGACAGGCACTGAAGCTTTCTTT
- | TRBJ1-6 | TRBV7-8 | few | CASSFRWERDSPLHF | TGTGCCAGCAGCTTTCGGTGGGAACGGGATTCACCCCTCCACTTT
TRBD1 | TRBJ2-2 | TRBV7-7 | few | CASSRTGNTGELFF | TGTGCCAGCAGCAGGACAGGGAACACCGGGGAGCTGTTTTTT
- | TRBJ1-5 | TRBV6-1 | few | CASSEVLLGMPQHF | TGTGCCAGCAGTGAGGTTCTCTTGGGTATGCCCCAGCATTTT
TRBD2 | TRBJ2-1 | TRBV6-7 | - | CASTKPSGSVCEQFF | TGTGCCAGCACCAAGCCTAGCGGGAGCGTTTGTGAGCAGTTCTTC
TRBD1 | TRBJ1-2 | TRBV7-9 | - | CASSLTETGWGNYGYTF | TGTGCCAGCAGCTTAACAGAGACAGGGTGGGGAAACTATGGCTACACCTTC
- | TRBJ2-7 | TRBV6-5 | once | CASSYRPYEASYEQYF | TGTGCCAGCAGTTATCGACCTTACGAAGCTTCCTACGAGCAGTACTTC
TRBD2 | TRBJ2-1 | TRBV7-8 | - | CASSLGRGRLAGHNEQFF | TGTGCCAGCAGCTTGGGTAGGGGCAGGCTAGCGGGTCACAATGAGCAGTTCTTC